What follows are 22 T cell receptor beta chains derived from one specimen sequenced in a study of cytomegalovirus exposure and HLA in healthy donors. Use of 60 Vbeta and 13 Jbeta primers characterized the PCR. The protocol was immunoSEQ multiplex PCR, while the TCRdb copy is restricted to in-frame clones and leaves out a portion. This sample has 58,000 or so clones, with roughly 71% found just once. The sample was PBMCs. These receptors originate from a man aged 50 to 60 in good health and CMV-seropositive.

J is TRBJ1-2 and V is TRBV5-4; 10 positions agree with TRBD1. V was pared by 4 bases and J by 8 bases, with 5 bases of the junction left unmatched. CDR3 length: 13 residues. Germline assignment: CDR1 SGHNT and CDR2 YYREEE (reference sequence). CDR3 sequence: CASSPGTGAGYTF. For the CDR3, the DNA is TGTGCCAGCAGCCCCGGGACAGGGGCCGGCTACACCTTC.

Note on this clone: Germline is not matched at one junction end, which may reflect a read error. Other DNA sequences of this sample code for an identical CDR3. The chain carries TRBV7-3 and TRBJ1-1, with D perhaps TRBD1 (6 bases). The CDR3 covers 15 residues. The germline CDR1 and CDR2 sequences are SGHTA and FQGTGA. CDR3 loop: CASSPAVGQNTEAFF. The CDR3 DNA reads TGCGCCAGCAGCCCCGCGGTGGGACAGAACACTGAAGCTTTCTTT.

This clone has a handful of counts. Because it lacks the conserved phenylalanine or tryptophan at the end, this CDR3 is likely a read error. The sample contains more than one DNA sequence encoding this CDR3. V and J are TRBV6-1 and TRBJ2-4; possible D gene TRBD1, 5 bases. This CDR3 contains 14 residues. The germline gives CDR1 MNHNS, CDR2 SASEGT. The CDR3 nucleotides read TGTGCCAGCAGTGAAGCGTGGGGCCCCCACATCCAGTACTCC. Its protein product is CASSEAWGPHIQYS.

This sequence joins TRBV30 and TRBJ1-5; D perhaps matches TRBD1 (5 bases). V was clipped by 3 bases and J by 9 bases, with 21 bases between them. The CDR3 is 15 amino acids. The germline V gene has CDR1 GTSNPN and CDR2 SVGIG (reference sequence). The CDR3 sequence: CAWSLRQTRVVPQHF. Written as DNA, the CDR3 is TGTGCCTGGAGCCTTCGACAGACCCGGGTCGTGCCCCAGCATTTT.

This rearrangement joins TRBV4-2 to TRBJ2-1, with 14 bases that match TRBD2. Germline CDR1 LGHNA, CDR2 YNFKEQ. Trimming removed 4 bases from V and 6 bases from J; junction bases left unmatched: 8. The CDR3 contains 17 residues. The CDR3 sequence is CASSPRLTSGRANEQFF. The CDR3 DNA reads TGTGCCAGCAGCCCCCGCCTGACTAGCGGGAGGGCCAATGAGCAGTTCTTC.

J is TRBJ2-3 and V is TRBV6-5; 9 bases map to TRBD2. The CDR3 has 15 residues. The ends lost 4 bases at V and 1 base at J; junction bases unmatched: 3. Germline CDR1 MNHEY, CDR2 SVGAGI. The CDR3 sequence is CASSSRTSGTDTQYF. As DNA, the CDR3 is TGTGCCAGCAGTTCTCGGACTAGCGGCACAGATACGCAGTATTTT.

The chain is built from TRBV5-1 and TRBJ1-5, with D unresolved. CDR1 and CDR2 (germline): SGHRS, YFSETQ. V was shortened by 0 bases and J by 1 base, with 8 bases between the two germline ends. This CDR3 has 15 amino acids. CDR3: CASSLAGNSNQPQHF. The CDR3 nucleotides read TGCGCCAGCAGCTTGGCGGGGAACAGCAATCAGCCCCAGCATTTT.

The rearrangement links TRBV30 to TRBJ1-1, with 7 bases matching TRBD1. CDR1 GTSNPN and CDR2 SVGIG come from the germline V gene (reference sequence). The CDR3 is made up of 13 amino acids. Trimming cost V 2 bases and J 6 bases; bases outside gene matches: 6. CDR3 protein: CAWSLGGSAEAFF. DNA for the CDR3: TGTGCCTGGAGTCTAGGGGGCTCTGCTGAAGCTTTCTTT.

J is TRBJ2-1 and V is TRBV6-1, with TRBD1 matching 8 bases. V lost 4 bases, J lost 7 bases, and 9 bases stayed unmatched. The CDR3 sequence is 15 residues long. Germline V gene data show CDR1 as MNHNS and CDR2 as SASEGT. CDR3 in amino acids: CASSVRTGPGNEQFF. CDR3 sequence (DNA): TGTGCCAGCAGTGTCCGGACAGGGCCAGGGAATGAGCAGTTCTTC.

Points on this clone: The CDR3 carries no conserved terminal phenylalanine or tryptophan, so it likely arises from a read error. The rearrangement joins TRBV4-1 to TRBJ1-1; possibly TRBD1 for D (5 bases). Trimming shortened V by 4 bases and J by 1 base, and 13 bases separated the two germline ends. The CDR3 extends over 15 amino acids. Germline values: CDR1 MGHRA, CDR2 YSYEKL. The CDR3 nucleotides read TGCGCCAGCAGCCCGTCCCAGGGTTGGAACACTGAAGCTTTCGTT. This encodes CASSPSQGWNTEAFV.

Notes on this clone: Other DNA sequences in this sample translate to the same CDR3. The chain combines TRBV19 with TRBJ1-1, with D uncertain. Germline V gene sequence: CDR1 LNHDA, CDR2 SQIVND (reference sequence). This CDR3 region has 14 residues. V was shortened by 3 bases and J by 4 bases, with 12 bases between the two germline ends. The CDR3 sequence: CASSIKAAATEAFF. In nucleotides, the CDR3 is TGTGCCAGTAGTATTAAGGCTGCGGCCACTGAAGCTTTCTTT.

The rearrangement joins TRBV4-1 to TRBJ1-4; possibly TRBD1 for D (6 bases). CDR3 length: 17 amino acids. CDR1 and CDR2 from the germline V gene are MGHRA and YSYEKL. V dropped 2 bases and J dropped 3 bases, with 16 bases sitting between them. The CDR3, as DNA: TGCGCCAGCAGCCAACCCGCTACAGGGCGTGCTAATGAAAAACTGTTTTTT. As protein: CASSQPATGRANEKLFF.

In DNA form, the CDR3 reads TGTGCCACCAGCAGCCGGGACAGAGAGGCGAACACTGAAGCTTTCTTT. Encoded protein: CATSSRDREANTEAFF. The chain couples TRBV15 to TRBJ1-1; TRBD1 matches at 7 bases. Looked up from germline, CDR1 is LNHNV and CDR2 is YYDKDF (reference sequence). There are 16 residues in the CDR3. The J segment lost 1 base and the V segment lost 3 bases, leaving 8 bases of the junction unmatched.

The V gene is TRBV10-2, the J gene TRBJ2-7, with TRBD2 matching over 13 bases. The ends lost 6 bases at V and 4 bases at J; junction bases unmatched: 3. Germline V gene data show CDR1 as WSHSY and CDR2 as SAAADI. The CDR3 is 14 residues long. The CDR3, as DNA: TGCGCCAGCAGGCCGACTAGCGGGAGGTACGAGCAGTACTTC. It yields the protein CASRPTSGRYEQYF.

The chain joins TRBV19 to TRBJ1-1; D possibly corresponds to TRBD1 (6 bases). Germline V gives CDR1 LNHDA, CDR2 SQIVND (reference sequence). The CDR3 extends over 14 amino acids. Deletions cut 5 bases from V and 3 bases from J, with 13 bases between. In DNA form, the CDR3 reads TGTGCCAGTAGTTATGACAGGACCTACACTGAAGCTTTCTTT. Translated: CASSYDRTYTEAFF.

The V call is TRBV4-3, the J call TRBJ2-1; TRBD2 aligns across 8 bases. The V segment lost 3 bases and the J segment 3 bases; nucleotides outside the gene matches: 7. Germline V CDR1 and CDR2: LGHNA, YSLEER. The CDR3 consists of 16 residues. The CDR3 reads CASSHLGLAGYNEQFF. The DNA for the CDR3 is TGCGCCAGCAGCCACTTGGGCCTAGCGGGCTACAATGAGCAGTTCTTC.

To note about this clone: The junction does not match germline at one end; this may be a read error. The chain links TRBV6-4 to TRBJ1-1; tentatively, D is TRBD1 (5 bases). Per the germline V gene, CDR1 is MRHNA and CDR2 is SNTAGT. The CDR3 has 16 residues. The CDR3 DNA reads TGTGCCAGCAGTTACTCCGGGGAGGGGTGGATCACTGAAGCTTTCTTT. Its translation: CASSYSGEGWITEAFF.

This clone was seen more than once but under ten times. This chain links TRBV7-2 with TRBJ2-5; 8 bases align to TRBD2. The CDR3 contains 15 residues. The ends lost 5 bases at V and 6 bases at J; junction bases unmatched: 11. Looked up from germline, CDR1 is SGHTA and CDR2 is FQGNSA. The DNA for the CDR3 is TGTGCCAGCAGCCCCGGGGGCGGGGGGAGGAAGACCCAGTACTTC. Translating it yields CASSPGGGGRKTQYF. Based on the CDR3 plus reference TRBV7-2 and TRBJ2-5, the full variable domain is GAGVSQSPSNKVTEKGKDVELRCDPISGHTALYWYRQSLGQGLEFLIYFQGNSAPDKSGLPSDRFSAERTGGSVSTLTIQRTQQEDSAVYLCASSPGGGGRKTQYFGPGTRLLVL.

The gene calls are TRBV9 and TRBJ2-3; 10 bases map to TRBD2. CDR3 length: 16 residues. Per germline, CDR1 SGDLS and CDR2 YYNGEE. J was trimmed by 0 bases and V by 0 bases; bases with no gene match: 1. In nucleotides, the CDR3 is TGTGCCAGCAGCGTAGATAGCGGGGGGAGCACAGATACGCAGTATTTT. Residues: CASSVDSGGSTDTQYF.

This chain joins TRBV20-1 and TRBJ2-5; D might be TRBD2 (6 bases). V was cut by 8 bases and J by 6 bases, with 13 bases left in between. Germline lookup yields CDR1 DFQATT and CDR2 SNEGSKA (reference sequence). This CDR3 is 11 amino acids long. The CDR3 region is CSILAIQTQYF. For the CDR3, the DNA is TGCAGTATACTAGCTATCCAGACCCAGTACTTC.

The sample holds a few counts of this clone. Other DNA sequences in this specimen translate into the identical CDR3. The CDR3 protein is CASSQPGGAPYEQYF. In DNA, the CDR3 is TGCGCCAGCAGCCAACCAGGGGGCGCGCCCTACGAGCAGTACTTC. The rearrangement joins TRBV4-1 to TRBJ2-7, with TRBD1 matching over 8 bases. This CDR3 has 15 amino acids. The junction had 5 bases not matched to a gene; V was cut back by 2 bases and J by 2 bases. CDR1 MGHRA and CDR2 YSYEKL come from the germline V gene.

The chain links TRBV25-1 to TRBJ2-5; D unclear. V was clipped by 10 bases and J by 1 base, with 13 bases between them. This CDR3 has 13 residues. The germline CDR1 and CDR2 sequences are MGHDK and SYGVNS. DNA for the CDR3: TGTGCCACCTTGACCGGGTCCCAAGAGACCCAGTACTTC. Its translation: CATLTGSQETQYF.